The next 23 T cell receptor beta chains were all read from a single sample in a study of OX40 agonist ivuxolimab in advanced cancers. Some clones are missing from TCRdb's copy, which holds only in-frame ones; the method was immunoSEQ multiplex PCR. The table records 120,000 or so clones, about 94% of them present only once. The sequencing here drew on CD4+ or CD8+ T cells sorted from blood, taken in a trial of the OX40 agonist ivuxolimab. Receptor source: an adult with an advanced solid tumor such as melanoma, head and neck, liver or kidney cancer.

CDR3 nucleotides: TGTGCCTGGAGTATCGCAGTGTATAATTCACCCCTCCACTTT. Its protein product is CAWSIAVYNSPLHF. This chain connects TRBV30 to TRBJ1-6; D unclear. The CDR3 covers 14 residues. V was shortened by 2 bases and J by 4 bases, with 9 bases between the two germline ends. Germline V gene lookup returns CDR1 GTSNPN and CDR2 SVGIG (reference sequence).

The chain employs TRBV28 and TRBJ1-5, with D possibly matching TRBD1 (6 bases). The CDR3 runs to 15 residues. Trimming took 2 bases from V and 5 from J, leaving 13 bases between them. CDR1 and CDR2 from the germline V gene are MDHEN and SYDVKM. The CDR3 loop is CASSLVWQGHQPQHF. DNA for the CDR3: TGTGCCAGCAGTTTAGTTTGGCAGGGGCATCAGCCCCAGCATTTT.

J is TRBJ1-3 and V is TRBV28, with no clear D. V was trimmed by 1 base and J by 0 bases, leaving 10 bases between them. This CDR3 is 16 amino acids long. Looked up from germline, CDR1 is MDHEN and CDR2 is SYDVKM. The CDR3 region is CASSLLGFRSGNTIYF. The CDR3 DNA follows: TGTGCCAGCAGTTTATTGGGGTTTCGCTCTGGAAACACCATATATTTT.

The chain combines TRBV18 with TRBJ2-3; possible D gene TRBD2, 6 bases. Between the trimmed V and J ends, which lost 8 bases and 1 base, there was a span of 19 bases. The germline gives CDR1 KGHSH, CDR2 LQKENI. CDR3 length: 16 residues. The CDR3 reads CASTGRDSLRTDTQYF. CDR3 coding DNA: TGTGCCAGCACAGGCCGGGACTCATTACGCACAGATACGCAGTATTTT.

CDR3 residues: CASSPGAGASYGYTF. In DNA form, the CDR3 reads TGTGCCAGCAGCCCCGGGGCGGGGGCAAGCTATGGCTACACCTTC. The V and J genes are TRBV7-8 and TRBJ1-2, with D perhaps matching TRBD1 (6 bases). The germline V gene encodes CDR1 SGHVS and CDR2 FQNEAQ. Trimming removed 5 bases from V and 4 bases from J, with 17 bases in between. The CDR3 extends over 15 amino acids.

CDR3 nucleotides: TGTGCCAGCAGCTTTGCGGGACAGGGGACCCAGTACTTC. Residues: CASSFAGQGTQYF. The gene calls are TRBV7-9 and TRBJ2-5; 9 nucleotides align to TRBD1. V was clipped by 3 bases and J by 7 bases; unmatched bases: 3. The CDR3 length is 13 residues. Germline assignment: CDR1 SEHNR and CDR2 FQNEAQ (reference sequence).

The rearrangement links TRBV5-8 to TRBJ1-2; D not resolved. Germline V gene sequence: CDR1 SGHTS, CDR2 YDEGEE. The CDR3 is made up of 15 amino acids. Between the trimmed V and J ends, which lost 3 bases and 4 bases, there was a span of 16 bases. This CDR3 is CASSSFTAGGYGYTF. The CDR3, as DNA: TGTGCCAGCAGCTCGTTCACGGCAGGAGGCTATGGCTACACCTTC.

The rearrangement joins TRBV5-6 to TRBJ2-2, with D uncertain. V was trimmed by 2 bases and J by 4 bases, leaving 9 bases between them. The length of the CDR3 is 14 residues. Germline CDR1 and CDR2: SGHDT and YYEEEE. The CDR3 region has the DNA TGTGCCAGCAGCTTAATCCATAGCACCGGGGAGCTGTTTTTT. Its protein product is CASSLIHSTGELFF.

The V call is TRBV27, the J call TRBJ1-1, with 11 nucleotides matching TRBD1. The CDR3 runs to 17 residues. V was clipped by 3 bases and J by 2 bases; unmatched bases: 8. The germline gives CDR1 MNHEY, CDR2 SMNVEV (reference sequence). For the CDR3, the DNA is TGTGCCAGCAGTTTTAGGACAGGGGGCAATTTTAACACTGAAGCTTTCTTT. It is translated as CASSFRTGGNFNTEAFF.

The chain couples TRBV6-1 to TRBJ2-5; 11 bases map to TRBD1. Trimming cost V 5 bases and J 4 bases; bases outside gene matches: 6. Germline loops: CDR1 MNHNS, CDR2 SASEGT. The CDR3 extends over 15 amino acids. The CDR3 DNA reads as TGTGCCAGCAGTACAAGGACAGGGGGCTTAGAGACCCAGTACTTC. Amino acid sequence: CASSTRTGGLETQYF.

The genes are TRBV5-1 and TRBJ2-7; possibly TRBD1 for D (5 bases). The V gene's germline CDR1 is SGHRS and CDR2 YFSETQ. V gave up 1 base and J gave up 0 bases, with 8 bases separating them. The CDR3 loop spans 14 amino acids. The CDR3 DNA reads TGCGCCAGCAGCTTGCCAGGGTCCTCCTACGAGCAGTACTTC. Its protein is CASSLPGSSYEQYF.

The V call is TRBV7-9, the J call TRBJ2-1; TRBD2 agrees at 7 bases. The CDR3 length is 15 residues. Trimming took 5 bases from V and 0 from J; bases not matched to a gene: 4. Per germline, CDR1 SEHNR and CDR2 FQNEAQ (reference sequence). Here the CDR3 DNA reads TGTGCCAGCAGCCCGGGAGGCCGCTCCTACAATGAGCAGTTCTTC. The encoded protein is CASSPGGRSYNEQFF.

The CDR3 reads CASTEMGGSWDTEAFF. The CDR3 coding sequence is TGTGCCAGTACTGAAATGGGGGGGTCGTGGGACACTGAAGCTTTCTTT. This rearrangement joins TRBV19 to TRBJ1-1, with D perhaps TRBD1 (5 bases). Trimming took 7 bases from V and 3 from J, leaving 21 bases between them. This CDR3 is 16 amino acids long. Per the germline V gene, CDR1 is LNHDA and CDR2 is SQIVND (reference sequence).

DNA for the CDR3: TGCAGCGTTGATTTGGTAGGGGCCTACAATGAGCAGTTCTTC. Translating it yields CSVDLVGAYNEQFF. The chain couples TRBV29-1 to TRBJ2-1; D might be TRBD1 (5 bases). The CDR3 extends over 14 amino acids. Deletions cut 3 bases from V and 2 bases from J, with 11 bases between. CDR1 is SQVTM, CDR2 ANQGSEA, per germline.

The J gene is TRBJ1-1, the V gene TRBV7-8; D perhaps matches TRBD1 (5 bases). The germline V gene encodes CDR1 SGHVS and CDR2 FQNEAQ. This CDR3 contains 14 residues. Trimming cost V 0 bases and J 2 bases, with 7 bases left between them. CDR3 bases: TGTGCCAGCAGCTTAGCGAGGGGAAACACTGAAGCTTTCTTT. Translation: CASSLARGNTEAFF.

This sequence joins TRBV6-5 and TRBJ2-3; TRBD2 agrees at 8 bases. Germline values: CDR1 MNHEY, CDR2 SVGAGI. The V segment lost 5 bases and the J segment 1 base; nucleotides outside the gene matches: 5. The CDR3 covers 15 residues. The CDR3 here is CASSRSGSGTDTQYF. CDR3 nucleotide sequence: TGTGCCAGCAGTCGGAGCGGGAGCGGCACAGATACGCAGTATTTT.

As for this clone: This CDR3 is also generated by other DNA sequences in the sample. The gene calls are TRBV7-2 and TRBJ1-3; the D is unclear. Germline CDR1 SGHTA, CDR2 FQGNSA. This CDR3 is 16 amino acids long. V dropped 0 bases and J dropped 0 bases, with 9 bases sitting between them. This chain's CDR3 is CASSLATGSSGNTIYF. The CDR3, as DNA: TGTGCCAGCAGCTTAGCGACCGGTTCCTCTGGAAACACCATATATTTT.

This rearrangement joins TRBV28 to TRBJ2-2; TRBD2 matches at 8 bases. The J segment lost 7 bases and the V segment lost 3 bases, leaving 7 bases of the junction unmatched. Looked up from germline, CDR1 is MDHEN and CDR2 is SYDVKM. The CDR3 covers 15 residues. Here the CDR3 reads CASSFYQRENGELFF. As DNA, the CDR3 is TGTGCCAGCAGTTTTTACCAGCGGGAGAACGGGGAGCTGTTTTTT.

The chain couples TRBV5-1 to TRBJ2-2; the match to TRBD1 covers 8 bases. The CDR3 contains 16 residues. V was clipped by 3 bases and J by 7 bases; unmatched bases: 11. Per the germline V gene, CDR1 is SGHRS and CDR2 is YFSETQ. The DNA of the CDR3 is TGCGCCAGCAGCTCCCAGGGGGCAACGACCGGCGGGGAGCTGTTTTTT. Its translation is CASSSQGATTGGELFF.

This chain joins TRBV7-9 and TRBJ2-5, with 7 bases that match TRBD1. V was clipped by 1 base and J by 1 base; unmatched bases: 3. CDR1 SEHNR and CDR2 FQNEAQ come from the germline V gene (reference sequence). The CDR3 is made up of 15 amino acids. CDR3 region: CASSLVGQAQETQYF. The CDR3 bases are TGTGCCAGCAGCTTAGTTGGACAGGCCCAAGAGACCCAGTACTTC.

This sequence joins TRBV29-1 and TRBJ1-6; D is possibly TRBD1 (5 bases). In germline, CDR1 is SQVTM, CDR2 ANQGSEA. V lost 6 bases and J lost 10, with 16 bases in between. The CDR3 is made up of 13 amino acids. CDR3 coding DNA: TGCAGCGTCGCTACAGGAGATGACTCACCCCTCCACTTT. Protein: CSVATGDDSPLHF.

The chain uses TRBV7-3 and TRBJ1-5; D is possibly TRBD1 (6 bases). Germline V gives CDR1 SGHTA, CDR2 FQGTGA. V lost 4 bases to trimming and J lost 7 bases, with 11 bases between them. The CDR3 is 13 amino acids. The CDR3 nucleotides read TGTGCCAGCAGCTCACAGGGAGGGCAGCCCCAGCATTTT. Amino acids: CASSSQGGQPQHF.

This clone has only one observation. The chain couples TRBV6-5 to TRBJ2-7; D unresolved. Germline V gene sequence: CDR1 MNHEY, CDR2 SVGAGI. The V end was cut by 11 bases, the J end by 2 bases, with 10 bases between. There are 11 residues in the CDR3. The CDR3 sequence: CAAQAAYEQYF. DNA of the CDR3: TGTGCCGCCCAGGCAGCCTACGAGCAGTACTTC.